One sample yielded the 25 T cell receptor beta chains listed below, sequenced in a study of blood T cell repertoires in COVID-19. Libraries were prepared by immunoSEQ multiplex PCR; TCRdb keeps only in-frame clonotypes and omits some of them. The table has some 250,000 clones, approximately 90% seen once; the top ten hold over 2%. The sequencing input was peripheral blood. The receptors derive from a young man who had recovered from COVID-19.

This chain uses TRBV5-4 with TRBJ1-1; D possibly corresponds to TRBD1 (5 bases). The CDR3 consists of 15 residues. Germline CDR1 and CDR2: SGHNT and YYREEE (reference sequence). V was trimmed by 3 bases and J by 5 bases, leaving 17 bases between them. CDR3: CASSSPYDSLTEAFF. In DNA, the CDR3 is TGTGCCAGCAGCTCCCCCTACGACAGTCTAACTGAAGCTTTCTTT.

This sequence joins TRBV2 and TRBJ1-5; maybe TRBD1 (6 bases). The CDR3 spans 13 residues. Germline V CDR1 and CDR2: SNHLY, FYNNEI. V was pared by 6 bases and J by 4 bases, with 10 bases between. CDR3 region: CASRGHPNQPQHF. In DNA form, the CDR3 reads TGTGCCAGCAGGGGACACCCAAATCAGCCCCAGCATTTT.

This rearrangement joins TRBV14 to TRBJ1-1; 7 bases map to TRBD1. Germline V gives CDR1 SGHDN, CDR2 FVKESK. The J segment lost 0 bases and the V segment lost 4 bases, leaving 8 bases of the junction unmatched. The CDR3 length is 16 residues. The CDR3 spells CASSLQGVRMNTEAFF. Written as DNA, the CDR3 is TGTGCCAGCAGCCTCCAGGGGGTTAGGATGAACACTGAAGCTTTCTTT.

The genes are TRBV11-2 and TRBJ2-7; a possible D gene is TRBD1 (5 bases). Trimming took off 5 bases at V and 9 bases at J, with 14 bases between the two ends. Germline CDR1 SGHAT, CDR2 FQNNGV. The CDR3 is 12 residues long. The chain's CDR3 is CASSRKTGGQYF. The CDR3 coding sequence is TGTGCCAGCAGCCGAAAAACAGGTGGGCAGTACTTC.

This sequence joins TRBV29-1 and TRBJ2-5; no reliable D call. There are 12 residues in the CDR3. Germline V gene sequence: CDR1 SQVTM, CDR2 ANQGSEA. Trimming removed 4 bases from V and 4 bases from J, with 10 bases in between. The CDR3, as DNA: TGCAGCGTTGTTGAGGCTCGAGAGACCCAGTACTTC. It yields the protein CSVVEARETQYF.

The chain recombines TRBV7-9 with TRBJ1-2; possibly TRBD1 for D (5 bases). Germline V CDR1 and CDR2: SEHNR, FQNEAQ (reference sequence). The CDR3 loop spans 15 amino acids. The V end lost 4 bases, the J end lost 6 bases, and 18 bases lay between the germline ends. CDR3 nucleotide sequence: TGTGCCAGCAGCTATCCTTCAGGGAAAGAAGATGGCTACACCTTC. Protein: CASSYPSGKEDGYTF. Full variable domain (remainder filled in from reference TRBV7-9 and TRBJ1-2): DTGVSQNPRHKITKRGQNVTFRCDPISEHNRLYWYRQTLGQGPEFLTYFQNEAQLEKSRLLSDRFSAERPKGSFSTLEIQRTEQGDSAMYLCASSYPSGKEDGYTFGSGTRLTVV.

This chain links TRBV7-2 with TRBJ1-2, with D tentatively TRBD1 (5 bases). The V and J ends lost 3 bases and 6 bases respectively, with 14 bases between them. The CDR3 runs 14 residues. Looked up from germline, CDR1 is SGHTA and CDR2 is FQGNSA. DNA for the CDR3: TGTGCCAGCAGCTTTTTAGGGGTCCAAAATGGCTACACCTTC. It codes for CASSFLGVQNGYTF.

This rearrangement joins TRBV19 to TRBJ2-2; 12 nucleotides align to TRBD1. J lost 7 bases, V lost 10 bases, and 10 bases had no gene match. There are 15 residues in the CDR3. The germline V gene has CDR1 LNHDA and CDR2 SQIVND (reference sequence). CDR3 region: CATSRDRGRDGELFF. CDR3 coding DNA: TGTGCCACCTCCCGGGACAGGGGGCGAGACGGGGAGCTGTTTTTT.

V gene TRBV7-8 combines with J gene TRBJ2-7, with 13 bases lining up with TRBD2. V shed 6 bases and J 2 bases; nucleotides not matched to a gene: 10. This CDR3 contains 17 residues. CDR1 is SGHVS, CDR2 FQNEAQ, per germline. CDR3 DNA: TGTGCCAGCAGAGGGACTAGCGGGGACGAATTTACCTACGAGCAGTACTTC. Residues: CASRGTSGDEFTYEQYF.

The chain couples TRBV19 to TRBJ2-2, with 12 positions matching TRBD2. Losses at the gene ends were 7 bases for V and 5 bases for J; bases not matched to a gene: 8. Germline V gene lookup returns CDR1 LNHDA and CDR2 SQIVND (reference sequence). This CDR3 has 16 residues. The CDR3: CASITSGGRWTGELFF. The CDR3, as DNA: TGTGCCAGTATAACTAGCGGGGGGCGATGGACCGGGGAGCTGTTTTTT. Variable domain in full (rest from reference TRBV19 and TRBJ2-2): DGGITQSPKYLFRKEGQNVTLSCEQNLNHDAMYWYRQDPGQGLRLIYYSQIVNDFQKGDIAEGYSVSREKKESFPLTVTSAQKNPTAFYLCASITSGGRWTGELFFGEGSRLTVL.

This chain joins TRBV19 and TRBJ1-5; D perhaps matches TRBD1 (5 bases). The CDR3 sequence is 17 residues long. Trimming pared 6 bases from V and 3 bases from J, leaving 21 bases between. Per the germline V gene, CDR1 is LNHDA and CDR2 is SQIVND (reference sequence). The CDR3 sequence: CASSSKRRDYFNQPQHF. The DNA of the CDR3 is TGTGCCAGTAGCTCCAAACGCAGGGATTATTTCAATCAGCCCCAGCATTTT. The full variable domain, rest sourced from reference TRBV19 and TRBJ1-5, is DGGITQSPKYLFRKEGQNVTLSCEQNLNHDAMYWYRQDPGQGLRLIYYSQIVNDFQKGDIAEGYSVSREKKESFPLTVTSAQKNPTAFYLCASSSKRRDYFNQPQHFGDGTRLSIL.

This clone was detected once. V and J are TRBV11-2 and TRBJ2-7; 11 nucleotides line up with TRBD2. Germline V gene lookup returns CDR1 SGHAT and CDR2 FQNNGV. This CDR3 contains 15 residues. V gave up 4 bases and J gave up 0 bases; unmatched junction bases: 2. In DNA form, the CDR3 reads TGTGCCAGCAGCTCTAGCGGGGGGTCCTCCTACGAGCAGTACTTC. This encodes CASSSSGGSSYEQYF. Full variable domain (remainder filled in from reference TRBV11-2 and TRBJ2-7): EAGVAQSPRYKIIEKRQSVAFWCNPISGHATLYWYQQILGQGPKLLIQFQNNGVVDDSQLPKDRFSAERLKGVDSTLKIQPAKLEDSAVYLCASSSSGGSSYEQYFGPGTRLTVT.

The chain links TRBV2 to TRBJ1-1, with 7 nucleotides matching TRBD1. The CDR3 runs 16 residues. J was trimmed by 3 bases and V by 8 bases; bases with no gene match: 15. Germline CDR1 is SNHLY and CDR2 is FYNNEI. In DNA form, the CDR3 reads TGTGCCAGCCTGCCCTTGGGACAGCTAACTTACACTGAAGCTTTCTTT. It codes for CASLPLGQLTYTEAFF.

The rearrangement links TRBV6-5 to TRBJ2-7, with TRBD1 identical over 7 bases. The V segment lost 8 bases and the J segment 5 bases; nucleotides outside the gene matches: 9. CDR3 length equals 13 residues. Germline CDR1 reads MNHEY; CDR2 reads SVGAGI. The CDR3 spells CASGGPDRNEQYF. The DNA for the CDR3 is TGTGCCAGCGGAGGACCGGACAGGAACGAGCAGTACTTC.

The CDR3 sequence: CASSPAGRNQPQHF. CDR3 coding DNA: TGTGCCAGCAGCCCGGCAGGGAGGAATCAGCCCCAGCATTTT. V and J are TRBV3-1 (or the pseudogene TRBV3-2) and TRBJ1-5; D is possibly TRBD1 (5 bases). The V gene's germline CDR1 is LGHDT and CDR2 YNNKEL (reference sequence). Trimming stripped 4 bases from V and 4 bases from J, with 11 bases between. This CDR3 comprises 14 residues.

V gene TRBV30 combines with J gene TRBJ1-1; D might be TRBD1 (6 bases). CDR1 GTSNPN and CDR2 SVGIG come from the germline V gene (reference sequence). The CDR3 is made up of 13 amino acids. The V end was cut by 5 bases, the J end by 1 base, with 11 bases between. The CDR3 nucleotides are TGTGCCTGGGCAGGGGACGCGAACACTGAAGCTTTCTTT. Its protein is CAWAGDANTEAFF. Based on the CDR3 plus reference TRBV30 and TRBJ1-1, the full variable domain is SQTIHQWPATLVQPVGSPLSLECTVEGTSNPNLYWYRQAAGRGLQLLFYSVGIGQISSEVPQNLSASRPQDRQFILSSKKLLLSDSGFYLCAWAGDANTEAFFGQGTRLTVV.

The chain combines TRBV6-5 with TRBJ1-1; TRBD1 is a possible D gene (6 bases). CDR1 is MNHEY, CDR2 SVGAGI, per germline. V was cut by 5 bases and J by 7 bases, with 17 bases left in between. The CDR3 length is 14 residues. This chain's CDR3 is CASSRDPGANEAFF. The CDR3 nucleotides read TGTGCCAGCAGTAGAGACCCAGGGGCTAATGAAGCTTTCTTT.

The V and J genes are TRBV19 and TRBJ2-7; TRBD2 might be the D (5 bases). The CDR3 is 14 amino acids. V was cut by 7 bases and J by 0 bases, with 13 bases left in between. Germline V gene data show CDR1 as LNHDA and CDR2 as SQIVND (reference sequence). CDR3 sequence reads: CASMEDFSSYEQYF. The CDR3 DNA reads as TGTGCCAGTATGGAGGACTTCAGCTCCTACGAGCAGTACTTC.

The CDR3 is CASSPGTSGGLTYEQYF. The CDR3 DNA is TGTGCCAGCAGCCCCGGGACTAGCGGGGGCTTGACCTACGAGCAGTACTTC. J is TRBJ2-7 and V is TRBV7-9; 14 bases are a match to TRBD2. J was trimmed by 2 bases and V by 5 bases; bases with no gene match: 8. The CDR3 is made up of 17 amino acids. Germline-derived CDR1 and CDR2 are SEHNR and FQNEAQ (reference sequence).

This rearrangement joins TRBV3-1 (or the pseudogene TRBV3-2) to TRBJ2-5; D possibly corresponds to TRBD2 (5 bases). Per germline, CDR1 LGHDT and CDR2 YNNKEL (reference sequence). V was cut by 0 bases and J by 6 bases, with 8 bases left in between. There are 13 residues in the CDR3. The CDR3 DNA sequence: TGTGCCAGCAGCCAAGACCGGGAACAGACCCAGTACTTC. Encoded protein: CASSQDREQTQYF.

The chain is built from TRBV5-4 and TRBJ2-5, with TRBD1 matching 8 bases. CDR3 size: 13 residues. Trimming cost V 5 bases and J 4 bases; bases outside gene matches: 4. Germline values: CDR1 SGHNT, CDR2 YYREEE (reference sequence). CDR3 in DNA: TGTGCCAGCAGTTGGGACAGGTTAGAGACCCAGTACTTC. Residues: CASSWDRLETQYF.

The chain combines TRBV29-1 with TRBJ1-2, with 10 bases fitting TRBD1. Germline V gene data show CDR1 as SQVTM and CDR2 as ANQGSEA. Unmatched junction bases numbered 4, after V lost 5 bases and J lost 4 bases. The CDR3 has 13 residues. CDR3 region: CSVPRTGGYGYTF. CDR3 DNA sequence: TGCAGCGTTCCTAGGACAGGGGGCTATGGCTACACCTTC.

V and J are TRBV3-1 (or the pseudogene TRBV3-2) and TRBJ2-5, with 8 bases aligning to TRBD2. The CDR3 runs to 17 residues. The V segment lost 2 bases and the J segment 1 base; nucleotides outside the gene matches: 9. Germline-derived CDR1 and CDR2 are LGHDT and YNNKEL (reference sequence). The CDR3 DNA sequence: TGTGCCAGCAGCCAATCTATAAGCGGGGGTATCCAAGAGACCCAGTACTTC. The encoded protein is CASSQSISGGIQETQYF.

This chain links TRBV1 with TRBJ2-1; no DNA check was done on the table's D call, TRBD2. TRBV1 is assigned pseudogene status. The CDR3 length is 13 residues. The CDR3 reads CTSSLSRDNEQFF. The CDR3 DNA sequence: TGCACCAGCAGCCTGAGTCGGGACAATGAGCAGTTCTTC.

This chain uses TRBV9 with TRBJ2-7; D ambiguous. Per the germline V gene, CDR1 is SGDLS and CDR2 is YYNGEE. Trimming pared 0 bases from V and 1 base from J, leaving 11 bases between. The CDR3 contains 15 residues. CDR3 in DNA: TGTGCCAGCAGCGTAGACTGGGCCCGATCCTACGAGCAGTACTTC. It specifies CASSVDWARSYEQYF.